This T cell receptor beta chain was retrieved from a study of T cells in Graves' hyperthyroidism and ophthalmopathy. There are many counts of this clonotype. Its antigen is as yet unknown. Findings and caveats of the study: Most clonotypes that expanded in the thyroid above 0.001 also showed up in blood.

Trimming removed 5 bases at V and 11 bases at J, with 15 bases between. CDR1 ENHRY and CDR2 SYGVKD come from the germline V gene. The CDR3 runs to 12 residues. The source material, RNA transcripts, was used to amplify TCR beta CDR3 regions. The HTBI primer set drove a first-round RT-PCR of the TCR CDR3. TCRdb re-analysed the multiplex PCR reads in MiXCR, keeping a single row per CDR3 protein. The sample includes hundreds of thousands of distinct CDR3 sequences, approximately 14% seen only once; the top ten take roughly an eighth. Diagnostic assessment was based on clinical symptoms, serum thyroxine and TRAb, thyroid ultrasound and orbital computed tomography. PBMCs were obtained from over 8.5 ml fresh peripheral blood.

This chain uses TRBV10-3 with TRBJ1-1; the D gene is possibly TRBD1 (6 bases). This TCR came from a woman aged 45-59 years with Graves' ophthalmopathy. The sequencing sample was made of blood. CDR3 sequence reads: CAISHSDSLAFF. CDR3 bases: TGTGCCATCAGTCACTCGGACAGTTTGGCTTTCTTT.